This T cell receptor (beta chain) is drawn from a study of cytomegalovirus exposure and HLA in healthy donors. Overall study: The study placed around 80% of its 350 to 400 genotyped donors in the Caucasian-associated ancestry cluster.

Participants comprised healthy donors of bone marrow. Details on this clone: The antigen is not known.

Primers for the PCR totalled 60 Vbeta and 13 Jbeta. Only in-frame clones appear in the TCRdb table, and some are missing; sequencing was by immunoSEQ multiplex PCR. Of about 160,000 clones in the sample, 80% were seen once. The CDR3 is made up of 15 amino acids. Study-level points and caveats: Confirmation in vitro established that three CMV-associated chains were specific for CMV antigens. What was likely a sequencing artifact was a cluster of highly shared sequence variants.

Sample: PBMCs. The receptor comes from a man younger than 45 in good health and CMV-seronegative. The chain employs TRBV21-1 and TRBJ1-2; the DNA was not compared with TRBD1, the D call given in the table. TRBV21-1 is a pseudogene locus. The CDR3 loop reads CASSKARRQLNSYTF. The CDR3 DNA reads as TGTGCCAGCAGCAAAGCACGGAGACAGTTGAATAGCTACACCTTC.